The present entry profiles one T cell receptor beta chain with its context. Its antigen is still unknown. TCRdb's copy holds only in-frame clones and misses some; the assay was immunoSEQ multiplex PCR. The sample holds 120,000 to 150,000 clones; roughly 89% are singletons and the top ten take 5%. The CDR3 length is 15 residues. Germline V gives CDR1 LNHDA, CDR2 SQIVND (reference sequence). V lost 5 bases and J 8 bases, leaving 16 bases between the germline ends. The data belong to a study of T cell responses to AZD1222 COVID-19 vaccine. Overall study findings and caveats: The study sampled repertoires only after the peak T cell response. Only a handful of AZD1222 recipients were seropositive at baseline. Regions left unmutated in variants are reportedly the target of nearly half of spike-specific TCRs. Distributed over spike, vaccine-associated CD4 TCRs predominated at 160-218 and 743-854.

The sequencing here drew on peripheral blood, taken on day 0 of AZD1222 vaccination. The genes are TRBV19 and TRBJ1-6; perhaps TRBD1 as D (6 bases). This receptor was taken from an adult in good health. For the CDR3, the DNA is TGTGCCAGTAGTGGAAGGGGGGCGGTGGATTCACCCCTCCACTTT. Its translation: CASSGRGAVDSPLHF. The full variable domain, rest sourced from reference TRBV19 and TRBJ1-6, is DGGITQSPKYLFRKEGQNVTLSCEQNLNHDAMYWYRQDPGQGLRLIYYSQIVNDFQKGDIAEGYSVSREKKESFPLTVTSAQKNPTAFYLCASSGRGAVDSPLHFGNGTRLTVT.